The 8 T cell receptor beta chains listed next were all sequenced from one sample in a study of technical replicates of blood from four donors. Generated by immunoSEQ multiplex PCR, the TCRdb table keeps only in-frame clones and is missing some. The sample yields 40,000 to 60,000 clones, roughly 92% seen once. The specimen was PBMCs. The receptors here all came from a human donor in good health. Some clones in this sample may be carry-over from other donors' samples.

This clone was seen just once. The rearrangement uses TRBV15 and TRBJ2-7, with a tentative D call TRBD2 (7 bases). Germline V gives CDR1 LNHNV, CDR2 YYDKDF (reference sequence). The ends were cut back, 0 bases at V and 6 bases at J, with 12 bases in the middle. The CDR3 length is 14 residues. The CDR3 here is CATSRDGGAGEQYF. In nucleotides, the CDR3 is TGTGCCACCAGCAGAGATGGGGGGGCGGGCGAGCAGTACTTC.

The chain couples TRBV5-6 to TRBJ2-7; D gene unclear. CDR3 length equals 13 residues. CDR1 SGHDT and CDR2 YYEEEE come from the germline V gene. V was clipped by 2 bases and J by 2 bases, with 8 bases between them. The CDR3 region has the DNA TGTGCCAGCAGCTTACAGTCTGCCTACGAGCAGTACTTC. Translating gives CASSLQSAYEQYF.

This clone was seen a single time. The chain is built from TRBV30 and TRBJ2-2; 10 bases are a match to TRBD1. The CDR3 has 14 residues. V was pared by 3 bases and J by 6 bases, with 4 bases of the junction left unmatched. The germline gives CDR1 GTSNPN, CDR2 SVGIG (reference sequence). CDR3 bases: TGTGCCTGGAGGCCAGGGACAGGGGCCGGGGAGCTGTTTTTT. Amino acid sequence: CAWRPGTGAGELFF.

The chain carries TRBV5-1 and TRBJ2-1; 11 bases line up with TRBD2. CDR1 is SGHRS and CDR2 is YFSETQ in the germline V gene. The CDR3 length is 14 residues. The V and J ends lost 0 bases and 9 bases, in that order; junction bases with no gene match: 2. The CDR3: CASSLGLAGSEQFF. The CDR3 coding sequence is TGCGCCAGCAGCTTGGGACTAGCGGGAAGTGAGCAGTTCTTC.

The V and J genes are TRBV19 and TRBJ1-1, with 9 bases lining up with TRBD1. The CDR3 extends over 18 amino acids. V was pared by 2 bases and J by 4 bases, with 14 bases of the junction left unmatched. Looked up from germline, CDR1 is LNHDA and CDR2 is SQIVND (reference sequence). The CDR3 loop reads CASSILSGTGLGSTEAFF. CDR3 coding DNA: TGTGCCAGTAGTATATTATCAGGGACAGGGTTAGGTTCCACTGAAGCTTTCTTT. Drawing the rest from reference TRBV19 and TRBJ1-1, the complete variable domain is DGGITQSPKYLFRKEGQNVTLSCEQNLNHDAMYWYRQDPGQGLRLIYYSQIVNDFQKGDIAEGYSVSREKKESFPLTVTSAQKNPTAFYLCASSILSGTGLGSTEAFFGQGTRLTVV.

CDR3 region: CASWRGDVSEQYF. DNA of the CDR3: TGCGCCAGCTGGCGGGGGGACGTGAGCGAGCAGTACTTC. This chain uses TRBV10-2 with TRBJ2-7; 8 bases agree with TRBD2. Germline V gene lookup returns CDR1 WSHSY and CDR2 SAAADI. V was clipped by 8 bases and J by 6 bases; unmatched bases: 9. The CDR3 consists of 13 residues.

This clone was picked up a small number of times. The rearrangement uses TRBV6-5 and TRBJ1-1; D is perhaps TRBD1 (6 bases). Deletions cut 0 bases from V and 1 base from J, with 9 bases between. Germline lookup yields CDR1 MNHEY and CDR2 SVGAGI. CDR3 size: 15 residues. For the CDR3, the DNA is TGTGCCAGCAGTTACTCGTGGGACAAGAACACTGAAGCTTTCTTT. Translated, it gives CASSYSWDKNTEAFF.

This clone appeared once. The chain employs TRBV14 and TRBJ2-3, with 14 nucleotides matching TRBD2. The CDR3 is made up of 18 amino acids. Trimming removed 3 bases from V and 11 bases from J; junction bases left unmatched: 16. Looked up from germline, CDR1 is SGHDN and CDR2 is FVKESK. The CDR3 coding sequence is TGTGCCAGCAGCCAGTTACGACTAGCGGGAGGGCACAAAATCAAGCAGTATTTT. Translated: CASSQLRLAGGHKIKQYF.